A selection of T cell receptor beta chains follows, all from one sample in a study of blood T cell repertoires in COVID-19. The data were produced by immunoSEQ multiplex PCR, yet TCRdb's version contains in-frame clones alone and is incomplete. The table shows more than 9,500 clones, with roughly four fifths occurring only once. The material sequenced was peripheral blood. The receptor source for this set is a woman aged 55 to 70 with acute or convalescent COVID-19. Both conserved end residues are part of each CDR3. D genes are given only for firm matches. Clone sizes are given selectively: once, few, many, or a class where the clone is expanded.

DNA: TGTGCCAGCAGCCCGGGGGTAGGCACGAGATATGAAAAACTGTTTTTT
CDR3: CASSPGVGTRYEKLFF
size: few
V: TRBV5-6
J: TRBJ1-4
D: -
length: 16

DNA: TGTGCCAGTAGTACCGCGGGGGACACCATATATTTT
CDR3: CASSTAGDTIYF
size: -
V: TRBV19
J: TRBJ1-3
D: -
length: 12

DNA: TGTGCCAGCACCTACGGGACTAGCGGGGGTGAGACCCAGTACTTC
CDR3: CASTYGTSGGETQYF
size: -
V: TRBV3-1/TRBV3-2
J: TRBJ2-5
D: TRBD2
length: 15

DNA: TGTGCCAGCAGCTTGACGGTGGGGCAGGGAGGTTTTCCCCAGCATTTT
CDR3: CASSLTVGQGGFPQHF
size: few
V: TRBV5-8
J: TRBJ1-5
D: -
length: 16

DNA: TGTGCCAGCAGCCCAGCCCGGGGGGGGGAGTTCTTC
CDR3: CASSPARGGEFF
size: -
V: TRBV7-9
J: TRBJ2-1
D: TRBD2
length: 12

DNA: TGTGCCAGCAGCCGCCGACCGGCGGGGGGAGTCGATACGCAGTATTTT
CDR3: CASSRRPAGGVDTQYF
size: -
V: TRBV7-2
J: TRBJ2-3
D: TRBD2
length: 16

DNA: TGTGCCAGCAGCCAAGATTTGGCGGGGGTCTACAATGAGCAGTTCTTC
CDR3: CASSQDLAGVYNEQFF
size: -
V: TRBV4-2
J: TRBJ2-1
D: TRBD2
length: 16

DNA: TGCGCCAGCAGCTTGGATTCTCTAGGCAATTCACCCCTCCACTTT
CDR3: CASSLDSLGNSPLHF
size: -
V: TRBV5-1
J: TRBJ1-6
D: -
length: 15

DNA: TGTGCCAGTAGTGAAGGGGGTTCTAATGAAAAACTGTTTTTT
CDR3: CASSEGGSNEKLFF
size: -
V: TRBV19
J: TRBJ1-4
D: -
length: 14

DNA: TGTGCCAGCAGCCCCAGGACAGGGCACTATGGCTACACCTTC
CDR3: CASSPRTGHYGYTF
size: once
V: TRBV11-3
J: TRBJ1-2
D: TRBD1
length: 14

DNA: TGCGCCAGCACCCTGGACATCAACTATGGCTACACCTTC
CDR3: CASTLDINYGYTF
size: -
V: TRBV10-2
J: TRBJ1-2
D: -
length: 13

DNA: TGTGCCAGCAGCTTATCACGGGGTAGAGGAAACACCATATATTTT
CDR3: CASSLSRGRGNTIYF
size: -
V: TRBV7-2
J: TRBJ1-3
D: -
length: 15

DNA: TGTGCCAGCAGCGCGCATCCGGGACAGGGGATCTATGGCTACACCTTC
CDR3: CASSAHPGQGIYGYTF
size: few
V: TRBV9
J: TRBJ1-2
D: TRBD1
length: 16

DNA: TGTGCCAGCAGCTTAGCTAGCGGGGGGCTAGGAGATACGCAGTATTTT
CDR3: CASSLASGGLGDTQYF
size: -
V: TRBV7-2
J: TRBJ2-3
D: TRBD2
length: 16

DNA: TGCGCCAGCAGCCGCGCCGACAGGGTTAACTATGGCTACACCTTC
CDR3: CASSRADRVNYGYTF
size: once
V: TRBV10-2
J: TRBJ1-2
D: TRBD1
length: 15

DNA: TGTGCCAGTAGCAACGACAGGGAACGGCGAGGCTACACCTTC
CDR3: CASSNDRERRGYTF
size: -
V: TRBV19
J: TRBJ1-2
D: TRBD1
length: 14

DNA: TGCGCCAGCAGCTTAGTTGGACAGTACACCGGGGAGCTGTTTTTT
CDR3: CASSLVGQYTGELFF
size: few
V: TRBV5-1
J: TRBJ2-2
D: -
length: 15

DNA: TGTGCCAGCAGCTTAACAAGCTCCTACGAGCAGTACTTC
CDR3: CASSLTSSYEQYF
size: -
V: TRBV13
J: TRBJ2-7
D: -
length: 13

DNA: TGTGCCAGCAGCCAAGATCAGGTGAACACTGAAGCTTTCTTT
CDR3: CASSQDQVNTEAFF
size: -
V: TRBV3-1/TRBV3-2
J: TRBJ1-1
D: -
length: 14

DNA: TGTGCCAGCAGCCAAGTCGGTGACAGTCACAACTATGGCTACACCTTC
CDR3: CASSQVGDSHNYGYTF
size: -
V: TRBV4-2
J: TRBJ1-2
D: -
length: 16

DNA: TGTGCCAGCAGCCGGGACAGGGCGGACGAGCAGTACTTC
CDR3: CASSRDRADEQYF
size: -
V: TRBV7-8
J: TRBJ2-7
D: TRBD1
length: 13

DNA: TGTGCCAGCAGCCAAGAACAGGATAACTATGGCTACACCTTC
CDR3: CASSQEQDNYGYTF
size: -
V: TRBV4-2
J: TRBJ1-2
D: -
length: 14

DNA: TGTGCCAGTAGTATCGTGTTCCAGGGGGCCTATCAGCCCCAGCATTTT
CDR3: CASSIVFQGAYQPQHF
size: once
V: TRBV19
J: TRBJ1-5
D: TRBD1
length: 16

DNA: TGTGCCAGCAGCTCATGGATCTCCCACCGGGACTACGAGCAGTACTTC
CDR3: CASSSWISHRDYEQYF
size: -
V: TRBV7-9
J: TRBJ2-7
D: -
length: 16

DNA: TGTGCCAGTAGTGCTCCGGGACAATACGGAAACACCATATATTTT
CDR3: CASSAPGQYGNTIYF
size: once
V: TRBV19
J: TRBJ1-3
D: -
length: 15

DNA: TGTGCCAGCAGCGCCATTCAGGGGGGAAACACCATATATTTT
CDR3: CASSAIQGGNTIYF
size: once
V: TRBV9
J: TRBJ1-3
D: -
length: 14